This T cell receptor beta chain was obtained from a study of PD-1 blockade in classical Hodgkin lymphoma. Study context: On a schedule of every 2 weeks, patients received nivolumab 3 mg/kg intravenously.

All the patients suffered relapse after autologous stem cell transplantation, and brentuximab vedotin exposure differed. A note on this clone: The antigen remains unidentified.

The method was immunoSEQ multiplex PCR; TCRdb's version includes in-frame clones alone and lacks a portion of them. The sample carries about 100,000 clones, 85% to 90% recorded once. Study-level points and caveats: CD8+ TCR diversity did not rise significantly by C4D1, unlike CD4+. Patients with a complete response exhibited baseline diversity comparable to newly diagnosed patients.

The source was peripheral blood mononuclear cells (PBMCs), collected before the second cycle of nivolumab. The TCR was taken from a human donor with classical Hodgkin lymphoma.

CDR3 sequence: CASTEGSAGNQPQHF. The CDR3 DNA reads TGTGCCAGCACCGAGGGGAGTGCGGGCAATCAGCCCCAGCATTTT. The chain has TRBV27 and TRBJ1-5; possibly TRBD1 for D (5 bases). The CDR3 totals 15 residues. Deletions cut 7 bases from V and 2 bases from J, with 15 bases between. Germline values: CDR1 MNHEY, CDR2 SMNVEV (reference sequence).